The T cell receptor beta chain described here comes from a study of cytomegalovirus exposure and HLA in healthy donors. For the study at large: Earlier work reported 95 million to 130 million unique TCR beta sequences from 150 million to 200 million T cells.

It was with 60 Vbeta and 13 Jbeta primers that the PCR ran. Method: immunoSEQ multiplex PCR; TCRdb's copy keeps in-frame clones and lacks some. This sample has about 220,000 clones, with 75% to 80% found just once. The study's findings and limits: Earlier findings revealed that most TCR beta V segments proved productive either about 87% or about 30% of the time. Later examination showed HLA-associated TCR beta chains had greater clonal expansion than equally common others. Association of a missense DCLRE1C variant with TCR beta V- and J-gene trimming was reported in a later analysis.

CDR1 is ENHRY, CDR2 SYGVKD, per germline. The CDR3 is 16 amino acids. V gave up 5 bases and J gave up 2 bases, with 17 bases separating them. Note on this clone: Its matching antigen is unknown.

J is TRBJ2-3 and V is TRBV10-3; D not resolved. Sequences were obtained from PBMCs. This receptor was obtained from a male donor in good health and CMV-seronegative. The CDR3 region has the DNA TGTGCCATCAGTCCACATGGAGACTTGTCCACAGATACGCAGTATTTT. Translation: CAISPHGDLSTDTQYF.